This TCR beta chain was documented in a study of blood T cell repertoires in COVID-19 (dated by TCRdb to about 2020). General notes on the study: Collaborator samples came from the United States, Italy and Spain and covered acute and convalescent phases of COVID-19. The prospective study material was composed of cDNA or gDNA derived from T cells, B-cell-depleted T cells, or PBMCs. Subjects who had been exposed to COVID-19, were actively infected with it, or had recovered from it provided the deeply sampled blood TCRbeta repertoires that made up the dataset. The repertoires were made available in a free public database intended to serve as a resource for research on the immune response to SARS-CoV-2. The samples were drawn from the first 160 participants of the ongoing ImmuneRACE study and from under 1,500 subjects provided by 6 global collaborators. Nearly every sample came with metadata listing a de-identified subject ID, COVID-19 status, age in years and sex. Where available, HLA class I and class II types were taken from metadata supplied by the sample provider and were not determined by assay-based typing. On the study overall, not on this receptor specifically: Clinical and demographic metadata were provided uncurated, with the amount varying by source and participant.

Comment on this clone: What antigen it recognizes has not been identified. Per-base qualities were not stored, and no clone one base away is much larger.

The immunoSEQ Assay, a bias-controlled multiplex PCR, was used to amplify TCRbeta CDR3 regions from genomic DNA. As for how the authors treated the data: The number of nucleated cells in each sample was estimated from the amplification of reference gene primers within the assay. To quantify the absolute abundance of each unique TCRbeta CDR3 rearrangement, sequence reads were collapsed and filtered. Productive Simpson clonality was computed per sample as the square root of Simpson's diversity index over productive rearrangements. TCRdb's version of the immuneACCESS table is confined to in-frame rearrangements and falls short of the full clone set. An unresolved V gene accounts for under half of the shortfall where checked; the remainder is of unknown origin. D and trimming come from the DNA, and the V and J calls and clone size come from that table. This sample gives more than 350,000 clones in total; 70% to 90% of them show up just once. The leading ten clones occupy 3% of the sample.

One collaborating source in Seattle enrolled patients during active infection and followed them longitudinally through the course of disease. Whole blood was collected in K2EDTA tubes by collaborating institutions according to the institutions' own protocols. For TCRbeta analysis, collaborators shipped samples in one of three forms: frozen whole blood, isolated PBMCs, or DNA extracted from either of those sample types. The sample consisted of peripheral blood. The source is a woman in her 30s with COVID-19, enrolled during active disease.

The CDR3 region: CASSSEVLVPNNEQFF. The DNA sequence is TGTGCCAGTAGTAGCGAGGTCCTAGTCCCGAACAATGAGCAGTTCTTC. The rearrangement combines TRBV19 with TRBJ2-1, with the D gene not confidently named. In the germline V gene (reference sequence), CDR1 corresponds to LNHDA and CDR2 to SQIVND. Relative to germline, V is 4 bases shorter and J is 5 bases shorter, with 18 bases between their ends. Reading from cysteine to phenylalanine, the CDR3 counts 16 amino acids. Only CDR3 DNA is held: 48 bases, read in frame from base 1.